A selection of T cell receptor beta chains follows, all from one sample in a study of T-cell reconstitution after alpha-beta-depleted transplantation in children. TCRdb ran MiXCR on the PCR reads and lists one entry per CDR3 protein. The sample comprises about 500,000 distinct CDR3 sequences, over 25% of which are singletons, and around 2.3% rests with the top ten. The sample consisted of PBMCs from the stem cell graft donor, taken from the stem cell graft. The receptors stem from a human donor who donated a stem cell graft to a child with aplastic anemia. The CDR3 runs from the conserved cysteine through the conserved F or W. A D gene is named only where the DNA matches it firmly. Size tells how often a clone was seen (once, few, many) or the class of an expanded clone, and some rows leave it out.

size,D,length,J,V,DNA,CDR3
.,.,14,TRBJ2-1,TRBV20-1,TGCAGTGCTAGTCGGGGGAGCTCCTACAATGAGCAGTTCTTC,CSASRGSSYNEQFF
.,TRBD1,12,TRBJ2-4,TRBV2,TGTGCCTCAGGGGGTTTCCAAAACATTCAGTACTTC,CASGGFQNIQYF
few,TRBD1,14,TRBJ1-2,TRBV29-1,TGCAGCGTTGGAGGGACAGAGAAGATCTATGGCTACACCTTC,CSVGGTEKIYGYTF
few,TRBD1,15,TRBJ2-3,TRBV5-1,TGCGCCAGCAGCCTGGGACAGGGGGATAAGTATACGCAGTATTTT,CASSLGQGDKYTQYF
.,.,17,TRBJ1-6,TRBV7-9,TGTGCCAGCAGCCGGACGGGCGCGGGAGAATATAATTCACCCCTCCACTTT,CASSRTGAGEYNSPLHF
.,.,15,TRBJ2-5,TRBV2,TGTGCCAGCAGTGAAGAGGCCCTCCGAAAAGAGACCCAGTACTTC,CASSEEALRKETQYF
few,.,13,TRBJ2-7,TRBV20-1,TGCAGTGCTAGCCCCGACACCCCCTACGAGCAGTACTTC,CSASPDTPYEQYF
.,.,14,TRBJ1-6,TRBV6-1,TGTGCCAGCAGTGACATCCCAGGGAACTCACCCCTCCACTTT,CASSDIPGNSPLHF
few,.,15,TRBJ1-1,TRBV20-1,TGCAGTGCTAGAGACTCGGGGGGCACGAACACTGAAGCTTTCTTT,CSARDSGGTNTEAFF
.,.,14,TRBJ1-2,TRBV27,TGTGCCAGCAGTTCACGGACTGCACATTATGGCTACACCTTC,CASSSRTAHYGYTF
few,.,16,TRBJ1-6,TRBV12-3/TRBV12-4,TGTGCCAGCACCCTGCGGTGGTACAGGGATAATTCACCCCTCCACTTT,CASTLRWYRDNSPLHF
.,TRBD2,17,TRBJ2-1,TRBV12-3/TRBV12-4,TGTGCCAGCAGGGCTAGCGGGAGGGCCGAAGGGGTGAATGAGCAGTTCTTC,CASRASGRAEGVNEQFF
.,TRBD1,14,TRBJ2-7,TRBV6-2/TRBV6-3,TGTGCCAGCAGTTCGAGACAGGGGGACTACGAGCAGTACTTC,CASSSRQGDYEQYF